This TCR beta chain was obtained from a study of T-cell memory formation after mild COVID-19 (dated by TCRdb to the early 2020s). Study-level background: TCR sequence clusters from the two donors were found to be largely donor specific. T-cell clones expanding and contracting after mild COVID-19 in a couple of donors were tracked by longitudinal TCRalpha and TCRbeta repertoire sequencing. The cohort comprised two young, previously healthy adult volunteers, one female and one male. On the study overall, not on this receptor specifically: The study included only a couple of mild cases, and larger cohorts that include severe cases with pre-infection samples were judged to be necessary. Some responding clones were detected in pre-infection memory, which suggested that pre-existing cross-reactive memory T cells had joined the SARS-CoV-2 response. Contracting CD4+ clones appeared mostly in the CM and EM memory subsets, whereas CD8+ clones were enriched in EMRA. From day 15 to 85, contracting clones showed balanced CD4/CD8 phenotypes, whereas a second wave of clones that expanded from day 15 to 37 leaned towards CD4+. Whether the second-wave clones peaking on day 37 were SARS-CoV-2 specific was not confirmed.

As for this clonotype: No cognate antigen has been identified for it. It has no much larger one-base neighbor in the sample; base qualities were not kept.

Instrument used: Illumina NovaSeq 6000. TCRalpha and TCRbeta cDNA libraries were constructed by 5'RACE with constant-segment primers, with sample barcodes and unique molecular identifiers being introduced. Trizol reagent was used to extract RNA from every sample. Library amplification was performed in two PCR steps, and a second sample barcode and Illumina TruSeq adapters were introduced in the second step. Libraries were sequenced on an Illumina NovaSeq with 2 x 150 bp paired-end reads. For the original study's pipeline: Demultiplexing of reads and collapsing into UMI-guided consensus sequences were performed with migec v1.2.7. Using mixcr v2.1.11, UMI consensuses were aligned to TRA and TRB V and J templates and then assembled into clonotypes. Expanded or contracted clonotypes were those called significant by both edgeR and NoisET, with noise models trained on biological replicates. For edgeR calls, the cutoffs were a false discovery rate-adjusted p below 0.01 and a log2 fold-change threshold of 1. As an exploratory analysis of dynamics, max-normalized trajectories of the 1000 most abundant clonotypes were examined by PCA with hierarchical clustering. Separately sequenced CD4+ and CD8+ repertoires were used to assign the CD4 or CD8 phenotype of responding clones. TCRdb itself trimmed the public reads at Q25 with fastp, ran MiXCR and retained productive beta chains. Entries that share a CDR3 protein sequence are merged under the most common genes and DNA. The V and J calls come from TCRdb's annotation, not from the publication. This sample comprises fewer than 650,000 distinct CDR3 sequences, around 15% of them detected only once. About 7.4% of the sample comes from the top ten.

Looking up the germline V gene yields CDR1 MNHEY and CDR2 SVGEGT. Trimming at the junction amounts to 2 bases on V and 4 bases on J, and the germline ends lie 8 bases apart. The CDR3 spans 14 residues, from the cysteine through the phenylalanine. Just CDR3 DNA is preserved here, 42 bases in frame from base 1. PBMCs were isolated by Ficoll-Paque density gradient centrifugation. Recombination joined TRBV6-2 or TRBV6-3 with TRBJ2-2; no confident D gene assignment can be made. This receptor was taken from an adult woman who had mild COVID-19 (a few samples of this study predate the infection). The sample titles of this study are shuffled in the database, so cell type and time point are left out; the donor was told from shared clones. The specimen sequenced was PBMCs or a T cell subset sorted from them (not recorded which). The DNA reads as follows: TGTGCCAGCAGTTACCGGGTACCCACCGGGGAGCTGTTTTTT. This codes for CASSYRVPTGELFF.